This is a list of T cell receptor beta chains from one sample in a study of blood T cell repertoires in COVID-19. The method was immunoSEQ multiplex PCR; TCRdb's version includes in-frame clones alone and lacks a portion of them. The sample lists roughly 120,000 clones, about 83% occurring once. Sequencing was performed on peripheral blood. These receptors were collected from a human donor in a cohort sampled during active COVID-19. Each CDR3 is given with its conserved first and last residue. The D gene is left open where the match is weak. The size field is filled for only some rows; it gives once, few, many or a size class.

j_call clone_size d_call v_call cdr3_nt cdr3_aa
TRBJ1-5 NA TRBD1 TRBV6-6 TGTGCCAGCAATATACAGGGGGACGGGCAGCCCCAGCATTTT CASNIQGDGQPQHF
TRBJ1-4 NA NA TRBV6-5 TGTGCCAGCAGAGAGGATTTTAATGAAAAACTGTTTTTT CASREDFNEKLFF
TRBJ1-2 NA NA TRBV5-1 TGCGCCAGCAGCCCAGATCTTAACTATGGCTACACCTTC CASSPDLNYGYTF
TRBJ2-1 NA TRBD1 TRBV6-5 TGTGCCAGCAGGCGGGACAGGGGATACAATGAGCAGTTCTTC CASRRDRGYNEQFF
TRBJ1-4 NA TRBD1 TRBV5-1 TGCGCCAGCAGCTTGGGGACAGGAAATGAAAAACTGTTTTTT CASSLGTGNEKLFF
TRBJ2-2 NA NA TRBV18 TGTGCCAGCTCACCGCCCAGGGGATCCAACACCGGGGAGCTGTTTTTT CASSPPRGSNTGELFF
TRBJ1-1 NA NA TRBV5-6 TGTGCCAGCAGCGGGGGGATTGAAGCTTTCTTT CASSGGIEAFF
TRBJ2-7 NA TRBD1 TRBV4-1 TGCGCCAGCAGCCAAGAACCCCACGCAGGGGGGCAGTACTTC CASSQEPHAGGQYF
TRBJ1-1 NA NA TRBV3-1/TRBV3-2 TGTGCCAGCACCCTCCGGGGGATCGCCAAAGGAGCTGAAGCTTTCTTT CASTLRGIAKGAEAFF
TRBJ2-5 NA NA TRBV18 TGTGCCAGCTCACCGCGAGTTGCTGAGACCCAGTACTTC CASSPRVAETQYF
TRBJ1-3 NA NA TRBV9 TGTGCCAGCAGCGTAGGTGTCAGTGACTCTGGAAACACCATATATTTT CASSVGVSDSGNTIYF
TRBJ2-7 NA NA TRBV12-3/TRBV12-4 TGTGCCAGCAGCACCGGAGGTGGTTACGAGCAGTACTTC CASSTGGGYEQYF
TRBJ1-1 NA NA TRBV7-9 TGTGCCAGCAGCTTAGGGGACGGGACAACTGAAGCTTTCTTT CASSLGDGTTEAFF
TRBJ2-1 few NA TRBV30 TGTGCCTGGGTCTCGTGGCAGGGGTATAGCTCCTACAATGAGCAGTTCTTC CAWVSWQGYSSYNEQFF
TRBJ2-2 once TRBD1 TRBV14 TGTGCCAGCAGCCGGGACAGGCTGAACACCGGGGAGCTGTTTTTT CASSRDRLNTGELFF
TRBJ2-3 NA TRBD1 TRBV24-1 TGTGCCACCAGTGACTGGGGGACAGGAGACCGAGATACGCAGTATTTT CATSDWGTGDRDTQYF
TRBJ2-6 NA TRBD1 TRBV19 TGTGCCAGTGAAGTAACAGGGGCTGGGGCCAACGTCCTGACTTTC CASEVTGAGANVLTF
TRBJ1-4 NA NA TRBV19 TGTGCTTCAGGGGCTCGGAGTGAAAAACTGTTTTTT CASGARSEKLFF
TRBJ1-1 NA NA TRBV7-6 TGTGCCAGCAGCTCCGGGGTCCGGAGTCTTTTCTTT CASSSGVRSLFF
TRBJ2-7 NA TRBD1 TRBV7-6 TGTGCCAGCAGCTTAGGTCCGGGACAGGGGGCCTACGAGCAGTACTTC CASSLGPGQGAYEQYF
TRBJ2-1 NA NA TRBV7-2 TGTGCCAGCAGCTTCTCGAGGCTAGGCGACTACAATGAGCAGTTCTTC CASSFSRLGDYNEQFF
TRBJ2-7 few NA TRBV6-2/TRBV6-3 TGTGCCAGCAGTTACTCCCCCTCCTTTCACGAGCAGTACTTC CASSYSPSFHEQYF
TRBJ2-7 NA NA TRBV6-2/TRBV6-3 TGTGCCAGCAGTTACGGGGCGGGACGGAAGCTCTCCTACGAGCAGTACTTC CASSYGAGRKLSYEQYF
TRBJ1-3 NA NA TRBV9 TGTGCCAGCAGCGTAGGCGGGAACTCTGGAAACACCATATATTTT CASSVGGNSGNTIYF
TRBJ1-5 once NA TRBV3-1/TRBV3-2 TGTGCCAGCAGCTTTAGGACGGGGGCCCAGCATTTT CASSFRTGAQHF
TRBJ2-1 NA NA TRBV19 TGTGCCAGTAGTATAATAGCGGCGTCCTACAATGAGCAGTTCTTC CASSIIAASYNEQFF
TRBJ2-7 NA NA TRBV5-6 TGTGCCAGCAGCTTCGGACTTGCCGCCGAATTC CASSFGLAAEF
TRBJ2-2 few TRBD1 TRBV7-9 TGTGCCAGCAGCTTTCGGGGACAGGGTAACACCGGGGAGCTGTTTTTT CASSFRGQGNTGELFF
TRBJ1-4 NA NA TRBV28 TGTGCCAGCAGACTCCGGACTGTTAATGAAAAACTGTTTTTT CASRLRTVNEKLFF
TRBJ1-1 NA NA TRBV28 TGTGCCAGCAGTTCAGGGTCGGTGAGGACTGAAGCTTTCTTT CASSSGSVRTEAFF
TRBJ2-3 NA NA TRBV6-2/TRBV6-3 TGTGCCAGCAGTTACGGGCGCACAGATACGCAGTATTTT CASSYGRTDTQYF
TRBJ1-4 few TRBD1 TRBV7-8 TGTGCCAGCAGCCCAAGACAGGGATCTGCAACTAATGAAAAACTGTTTTTT CASSPRQGSATNEKLFF
TRBJ2-1 NA NA TRBV9 TGTGCCAGCAGCGTAGGGACTCGCAACAATGAGCAGTTCTTC CASSVGTRNNEQFF
TRBJ1-1 NA NA TRBV13 TGTGCCAGCAGCTTTGACAGGAACACTGAAGCTTTCTTT CASSFDRNTEAFF
TRBJ2-5 once TRBD2 TRBV15 TGTGCCACCAGCAGAGATAACGGGAGGGGGGAGACCCAGTACTTC CATSRDNGRGETQYF
TRBJ1-5 NA TRBD1 TRBV2 TGTGCCAGCAGCGGACAGGCAAATCAGCCCCAGCATTTT CASSGQANQPQHF
TRBJ1-3 once TRBD1 TRBV7-2 TGTGCCAGCAGCGGATACAGGGGATCTGGAAACACCATATATTTT CASSGYRGSGNTIYF
TRBJ1-5 NA TRBD1 TRBV19 TGTGCCAGTAGTATGGGATCAGGGGGCGGGAGTCAGCCCCAGCATTTT CASSMGSGGGSQPQHF
TRBJ2-5 NA NA TRBV5-6 TGTGCCAGCAGCACTGGAGCAGCGGAACAGAGGGAGACCCAGTACTTC CASSTGAAEQRETQYF
TRBJ1-5 NA NA TRBV28 TGTGCCAGCATTTCCTGGGCAGTTGGGGAGCGGAATCAGCCCCAGCATTTT CASISWAVGERNQPQHF
TRBJ1-6 NA NA TRBV7-9 TGTGCCAGCAGCCAGGGCAGCCTTAATTCACCCCTCCACTTT CASSQGSLNSPLHF
TRBJ2-2 NA NA TRBV7-9 TGTGCCAGCAGCTTATTTTCAGGGACCGGGGAGCTGTTTTTT CASSLFSGTGELFF
TRBJ2-5 NA NA TRBV10-1 TGCGCCAGCAGTGAGTCGACCGGGAGCCAGACCCAGTACTTC CASSESTGSQTQYF
TRBJ2-7 few NA TRBV5-4 TGTGCCAGCAGCCCGAGAGGGGGGGGCTACGAGCAGTACTTC CASSPRGGGYEQYF
TRBJ2-2 NA TRBD2 TRBV14 TGTGCCAGCAGCCAAGACTGGGGACTAGCGTTGACCGGGGAGCTGTTTTTT CASSQDWGLALTGELFF
TRBJ2-3 NA NA TRBV7-8 TGTGCCAGCAGACGGACAGTATTGCTGGATACGCAGTATTTT CASRRTVLLDTQYF
TRBJ2-1 NA NA TRBV4-3 TGCGCCAGCAGCCAAGGATGGAGTAGCGATGAGCAGTTCTTC CASSQGWSSDEQFF
TRBJ2-6 NA NA TRBV11-2 TGTGCCAGCAGCTTAGAGTTATCTGGGGCCAACGTCCTGACTTTC CASSLELSGANVLTF
TRBJ2-7 NA TRBD2 TRBV11-2 TGTGCCAGCAGCGAGCGGGAGGCGAGCTCCTACGAGCAGTACTTC CASSEREASSYEQYF
TRBJ2-1 NA NA TRBV4-2 TGTGCCAGCAGCCCTCGGGAGAAGGTCTACAATGAGCAGTTCTTC CASSPREKVYNEQFF